The present T cell receptor (beta chain) was sequenced within a study of cytomegalovirus exposure and HLA in healthy donors. Study context: Earlier, 117 million unique TCR beta sequences were recovered from about 200 million T cells by an analysis.

Whole-study results and caveats: As immune exposure information, only CMV serostatus was available. The later analysis indicated that the majority of CMV-associated TCR beta chains appeared HLA-restricted. Accurate prediction of most subjects' HLA-A and HLA-B alleles from TCR beta sequences was reported.

Germline trimming cut 0 bases from V and 2 bases from J; bases unmatched to any gene: 5. This CDR3 spans 16 amino acids. CDR1 is LGHNA and CDR2 is YSLEER in the germline V gene. In regard to this clone: What it recognizes is unknown.

The primer mix had 60 Vbeta and 13 Jbeta primers. Some clones are missing from TCRdb's copy, which holds only in-frame ones; the method was immunoSEQ multiplex PCR. The sample has about 130,000 clones, roughly 81% seen once. The receptor was isolated from a woman in her twenties or thirties in good health and CMV-seronegative. The sequenced sample was PBMCs. The rearrangement joins TRBV4-3 to TRBJ2-3, with 7 bases identical to TRBD2. CDR3 DNA: TGCGCCAGCAGCCAAGATTGGGGGGGATCCACAGATACGCAGTATTTT. Its protein is CASSQDWGGSTDTQYF.